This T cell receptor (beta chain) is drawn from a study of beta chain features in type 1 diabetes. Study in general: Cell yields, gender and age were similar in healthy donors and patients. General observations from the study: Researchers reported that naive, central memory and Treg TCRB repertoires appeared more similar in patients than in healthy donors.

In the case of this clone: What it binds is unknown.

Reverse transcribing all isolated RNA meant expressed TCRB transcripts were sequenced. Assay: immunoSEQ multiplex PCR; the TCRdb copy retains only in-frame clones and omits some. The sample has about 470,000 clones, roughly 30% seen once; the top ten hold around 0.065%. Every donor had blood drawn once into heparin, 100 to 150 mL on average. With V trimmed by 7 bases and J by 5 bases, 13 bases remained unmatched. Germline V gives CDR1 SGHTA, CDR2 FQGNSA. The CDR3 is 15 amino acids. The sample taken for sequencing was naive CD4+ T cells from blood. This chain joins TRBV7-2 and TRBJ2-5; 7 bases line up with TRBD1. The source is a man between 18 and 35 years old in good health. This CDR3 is CASNSRGGQWETQYF. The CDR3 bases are TGTGCCAGCAACTCCAGAGGGGGACAGTGGGAGACCCAGTACTTC. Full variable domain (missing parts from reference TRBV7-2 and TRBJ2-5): GAGVSQSPSNKVTEKGKDVELRCDPISGHTALYWYRQSLGQGLEFLIYFQGNSAPDKSGLPSDRFSAERTGGSVSTLTIQRTQQEDSAVYLCASNSRGGQWETQYFGPGTRLLVL.